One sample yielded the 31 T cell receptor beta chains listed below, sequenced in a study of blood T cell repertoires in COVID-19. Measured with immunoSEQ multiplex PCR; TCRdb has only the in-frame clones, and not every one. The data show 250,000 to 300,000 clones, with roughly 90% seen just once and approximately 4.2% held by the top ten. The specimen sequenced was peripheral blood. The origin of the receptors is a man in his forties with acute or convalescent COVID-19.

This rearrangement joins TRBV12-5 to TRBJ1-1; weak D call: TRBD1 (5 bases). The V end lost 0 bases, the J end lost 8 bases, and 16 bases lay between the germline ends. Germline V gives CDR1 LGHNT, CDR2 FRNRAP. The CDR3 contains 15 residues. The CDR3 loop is CASGLVRWGEAEAFF. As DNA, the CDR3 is TGTGCTAGTGGTTTGGTACGTTGGGGGGAGGCCGAAGCTTTCTTT.

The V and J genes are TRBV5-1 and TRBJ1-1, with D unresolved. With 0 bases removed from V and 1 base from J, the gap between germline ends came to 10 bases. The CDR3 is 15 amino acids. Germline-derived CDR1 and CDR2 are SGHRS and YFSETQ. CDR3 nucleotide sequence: TGCGCCAGCAGCTTGGGAAGAGCTAGGAACACTGAAGCTTTCTTT. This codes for CASSLGRARNTEAFF. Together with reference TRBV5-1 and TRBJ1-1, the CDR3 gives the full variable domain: KAGVTQTPRYLIKTRGQQVTLSCSPISGHRSVSWYQQTPGQGLQFLFEYFSETQRNKGNFPGRFSGRQFSNSRSEMNVSTLELGDSALYLCASSLGRARNTEAFFGQGTRLTVV.

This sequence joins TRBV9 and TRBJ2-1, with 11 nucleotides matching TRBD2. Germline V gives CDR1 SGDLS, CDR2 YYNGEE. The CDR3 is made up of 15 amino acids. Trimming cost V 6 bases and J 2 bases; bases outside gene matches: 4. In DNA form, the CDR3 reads TGTGCCAGCACCATTAGCGGGGGGGCCTACAATGAGCAGTTCTTC. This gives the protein CASTISGGAYNEQFF.

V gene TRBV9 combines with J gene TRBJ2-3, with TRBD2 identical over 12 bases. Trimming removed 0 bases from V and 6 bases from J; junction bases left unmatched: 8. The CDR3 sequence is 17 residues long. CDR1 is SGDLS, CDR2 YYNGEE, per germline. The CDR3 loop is CASSVAETSGGVDTQYF. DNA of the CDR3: TGTGCCAGCAGCGTAGCCGAGACTAGCGGGGGCGTCGATACGCAGTATTTT.

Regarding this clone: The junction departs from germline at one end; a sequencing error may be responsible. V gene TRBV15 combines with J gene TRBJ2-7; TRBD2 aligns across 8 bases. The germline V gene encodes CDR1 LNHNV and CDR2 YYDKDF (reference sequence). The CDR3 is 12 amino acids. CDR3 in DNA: TGTGCCACCAGCAGAGATCAAGAGCGGGGGATCTTC. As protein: CATSRDQERGIF.

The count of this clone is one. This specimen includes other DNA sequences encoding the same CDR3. CDR3 residues: CASSLDRGTGELFF. CDR3 nucleotides: TGCGCCAGCAGCTTGGACCGAGGGACCGGGGAGCTGTTTTTT. This sequence joins TRBV5-1 and TRBJ2-2; perhaps TRBD2 as D (5 bases). This CDR3 has 14 amino acids. Trimming took off 0 bases at V and 5 bases at J, with 8 bases between the two ends. Per germline, CDR1 SGHRS and CDR2 YFSETQ.

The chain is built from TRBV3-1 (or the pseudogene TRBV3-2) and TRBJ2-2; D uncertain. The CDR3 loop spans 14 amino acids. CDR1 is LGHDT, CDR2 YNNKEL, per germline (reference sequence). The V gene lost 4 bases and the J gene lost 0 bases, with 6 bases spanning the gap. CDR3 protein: CASSPHTNTGELFF. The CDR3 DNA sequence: TGTGCCAGCAGCCCCCACACGAACACCGGGGAGCTGTTTTTT.

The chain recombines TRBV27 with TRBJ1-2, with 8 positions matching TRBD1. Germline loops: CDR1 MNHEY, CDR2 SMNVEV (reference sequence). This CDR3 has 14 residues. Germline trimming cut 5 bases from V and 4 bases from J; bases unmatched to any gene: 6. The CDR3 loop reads CASSAGGAGYGYTF. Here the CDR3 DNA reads TGTGCCAGCAGTGCAGGGGGCGCTGGCTATGGCTACACCTTC.

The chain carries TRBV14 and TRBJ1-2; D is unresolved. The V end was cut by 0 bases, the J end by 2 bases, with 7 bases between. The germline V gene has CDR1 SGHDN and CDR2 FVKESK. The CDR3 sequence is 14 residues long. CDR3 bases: TGTGCCAGCAGCCAAGATCCGGGGAACTATGGCTACACCTTC. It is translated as CASSQDPGNYGYTF.

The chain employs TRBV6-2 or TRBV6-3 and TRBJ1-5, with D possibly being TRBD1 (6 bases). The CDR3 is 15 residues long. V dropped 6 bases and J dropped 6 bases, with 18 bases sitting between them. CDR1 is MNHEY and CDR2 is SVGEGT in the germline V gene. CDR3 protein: CASSLQGPMRQPQHF. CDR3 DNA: TGTGCCAGCAGCCTACAGGGCCCCATGCGTCAGCCCCAGCATTTT.

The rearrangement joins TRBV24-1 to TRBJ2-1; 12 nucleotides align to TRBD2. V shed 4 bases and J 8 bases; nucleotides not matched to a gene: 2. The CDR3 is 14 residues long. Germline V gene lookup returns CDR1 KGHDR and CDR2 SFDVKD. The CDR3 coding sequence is TGTGCCACCAGTGACCGACTAGCGGGGGATGAGCAGTTCTTC. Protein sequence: CATSDRLAGDEQFF.

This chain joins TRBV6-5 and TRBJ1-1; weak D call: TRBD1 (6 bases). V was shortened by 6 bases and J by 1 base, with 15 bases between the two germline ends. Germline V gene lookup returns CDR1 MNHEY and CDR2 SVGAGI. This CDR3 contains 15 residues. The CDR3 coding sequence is TGTGCCAGCAGCCTCTACAGGGCTAAGAACACTGAAGCTTTCTTT. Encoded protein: CASSLYRAKNTEAFF.

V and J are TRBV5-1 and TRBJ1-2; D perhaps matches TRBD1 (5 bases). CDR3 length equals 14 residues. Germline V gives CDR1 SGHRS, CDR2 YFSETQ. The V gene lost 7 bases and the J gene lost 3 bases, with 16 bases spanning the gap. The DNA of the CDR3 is TGCGCCAGCGGCCGGCAGGGTAGAGACTATGGCTACACCTTC. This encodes CASGRQGRDYGYTF.

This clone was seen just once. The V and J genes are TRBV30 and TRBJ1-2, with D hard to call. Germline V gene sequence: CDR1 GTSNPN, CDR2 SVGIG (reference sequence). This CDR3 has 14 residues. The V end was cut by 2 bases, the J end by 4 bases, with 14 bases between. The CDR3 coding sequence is TGTGCCTGGAGTCATAGCGTCCCACGCTATGGCTACACCTTC. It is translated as CAWSHSVPRYGYTF.

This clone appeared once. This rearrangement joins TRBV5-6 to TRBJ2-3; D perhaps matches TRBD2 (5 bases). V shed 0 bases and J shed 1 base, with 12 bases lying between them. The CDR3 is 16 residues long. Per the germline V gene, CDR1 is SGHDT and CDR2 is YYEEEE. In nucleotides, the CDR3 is TGTGCCAGCAGCTTGGTAAGCGGCTCGGGCACAGATACGCAGTATTTT. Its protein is CASSLVSGSGTDTQYF.

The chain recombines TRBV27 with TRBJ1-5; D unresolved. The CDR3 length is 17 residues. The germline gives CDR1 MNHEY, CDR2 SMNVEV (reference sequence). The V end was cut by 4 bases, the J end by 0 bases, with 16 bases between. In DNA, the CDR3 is TGTGCCAGCAGTTCCGATAGGAGCTCTCATAGCAATCAGCCCCAGCATTTT. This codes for CASSSDRSSHSNQPQHF.

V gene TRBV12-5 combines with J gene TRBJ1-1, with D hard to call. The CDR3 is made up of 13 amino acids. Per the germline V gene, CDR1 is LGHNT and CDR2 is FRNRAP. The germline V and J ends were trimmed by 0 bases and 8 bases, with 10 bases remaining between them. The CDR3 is CASGLVAGQEAFF. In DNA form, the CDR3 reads TGTGCTAGTGGTTTGGTAGCAGGTCAGGAAGCTTTCTTT.

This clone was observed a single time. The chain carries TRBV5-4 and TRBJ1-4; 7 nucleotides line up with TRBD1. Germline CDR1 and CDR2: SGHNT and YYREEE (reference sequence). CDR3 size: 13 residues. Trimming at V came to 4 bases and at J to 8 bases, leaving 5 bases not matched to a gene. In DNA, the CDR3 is TGTGCCAGCAGCGAGGGACAGAGGGAAAAACTGTTTTTT. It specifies CASSEGQREKLFF.

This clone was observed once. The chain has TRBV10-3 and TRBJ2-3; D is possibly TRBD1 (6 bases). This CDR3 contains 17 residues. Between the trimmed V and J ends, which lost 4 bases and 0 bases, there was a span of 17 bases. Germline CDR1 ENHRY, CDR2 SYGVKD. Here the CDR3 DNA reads TGTGCCATCAGTGGCCCCTACGACAGGTCTAGCACAGATACGCAGTATTTT. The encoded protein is CAISGPYDRSSTDTQYF.

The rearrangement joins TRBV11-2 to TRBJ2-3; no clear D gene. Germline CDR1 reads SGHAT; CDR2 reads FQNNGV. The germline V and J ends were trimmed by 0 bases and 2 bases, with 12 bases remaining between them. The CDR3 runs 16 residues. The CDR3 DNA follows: TGTGCCAGCAGCTTAGATTCCTGGGCCGACACAGATACGCAGTATTTT. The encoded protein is CASSLDSWADTDTQYF.

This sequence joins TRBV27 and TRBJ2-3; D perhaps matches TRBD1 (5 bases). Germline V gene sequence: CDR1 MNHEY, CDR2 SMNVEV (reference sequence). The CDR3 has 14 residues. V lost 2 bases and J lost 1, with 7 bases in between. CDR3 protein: CASSLARGTDTQYF. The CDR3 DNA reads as TGTGCCAGCAGTTTAGCCAGGGGCACAGATACGCAGTATTTT.

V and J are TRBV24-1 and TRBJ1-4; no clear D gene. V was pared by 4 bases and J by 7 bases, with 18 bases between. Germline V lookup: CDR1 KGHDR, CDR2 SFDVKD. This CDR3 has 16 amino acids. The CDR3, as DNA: TGTGCCACCAGTGAACCCCATGGGGAAGGAGGTGAAAAACTGTTTTTT. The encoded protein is CATSEPHGEGGEKLFF.

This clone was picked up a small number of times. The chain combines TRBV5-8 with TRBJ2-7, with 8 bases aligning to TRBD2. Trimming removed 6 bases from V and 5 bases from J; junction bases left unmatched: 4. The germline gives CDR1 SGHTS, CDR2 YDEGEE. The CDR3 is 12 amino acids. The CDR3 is CASIGGGNEQYF. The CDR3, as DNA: TGTGCCAGCATCGGCGGGGGGAACGAGCAGTACTTC.

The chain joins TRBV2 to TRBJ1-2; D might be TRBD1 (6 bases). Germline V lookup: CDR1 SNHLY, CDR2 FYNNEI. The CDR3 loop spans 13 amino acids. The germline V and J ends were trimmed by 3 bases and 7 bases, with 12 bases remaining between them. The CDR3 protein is CASSDPGERGYTF. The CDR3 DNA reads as TGTGCCAGCAGTGACCCAGGGGAACGTGGCTACACCTTC. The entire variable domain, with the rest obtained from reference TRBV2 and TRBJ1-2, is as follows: EPEVTQTPSHQVTQMGQEVILRCVPISNHLYFYWYRQILGQKVEFLVSFYNNEISEKSEIFDDQFSVERPDGSNFTLKIRSTKLEDSAMYFCASSDPGERGYTFGSGTRLTVV.

CDR3 residues: CASSGDRAYGYTF. In DNA, the CDR3 is TGCGCCAGCAGTGGAGACAGGGCCTATGGCTACACCTTC. The chain couples TRBV10-1 to TRBJ1-2, with 7 positions matching TRBD1. With 4 bases clipped from V and 4 bases from J, the junction kept 3 bases outside the gene matches. The germline V gene has CDR1 WNHNN and CDR2 SYGVQD (reference sequence). The CDR3 is 13 amino acids.

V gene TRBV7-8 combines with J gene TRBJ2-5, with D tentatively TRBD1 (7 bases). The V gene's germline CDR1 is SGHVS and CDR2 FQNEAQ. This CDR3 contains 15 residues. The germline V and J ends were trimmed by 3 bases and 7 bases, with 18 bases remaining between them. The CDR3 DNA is TGTGCCAGCAGCTTCACCCAGGGGGGAGCTAGGACCCAGTACTTC. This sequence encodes CASSFTQGGARTQYF.

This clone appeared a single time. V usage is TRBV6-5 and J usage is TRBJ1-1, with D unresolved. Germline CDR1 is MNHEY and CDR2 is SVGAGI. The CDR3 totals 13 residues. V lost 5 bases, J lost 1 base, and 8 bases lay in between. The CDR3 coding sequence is TGTGCCAGCAGTCCCCCAGAGAACACTGAAGCTTTCTTT. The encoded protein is CASSPPENTEAFF.

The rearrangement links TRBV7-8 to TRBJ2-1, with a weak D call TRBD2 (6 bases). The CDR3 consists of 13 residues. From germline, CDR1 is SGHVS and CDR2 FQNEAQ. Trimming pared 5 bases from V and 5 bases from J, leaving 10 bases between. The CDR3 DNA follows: TGTGCCAGCAGCCTCTGGAGGGACAATGAGCAGTTCTTC. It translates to CASSLWRDNEQFF. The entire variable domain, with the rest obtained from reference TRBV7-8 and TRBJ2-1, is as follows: GAGVSQSPRYKVAKRGQDVALRCDPISGHVSLFWYQQALGQGPEFLTYFQNEAQLDKSGLPSDRFFAERPEGSVSTLKIQRTQQEDSAVYLCASSLWRDNEQFFGPGTRLTVL.

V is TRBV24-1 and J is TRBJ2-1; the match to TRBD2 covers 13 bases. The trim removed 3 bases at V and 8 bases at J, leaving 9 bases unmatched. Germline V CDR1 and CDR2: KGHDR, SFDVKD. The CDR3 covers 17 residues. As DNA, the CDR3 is TGTGCCACCAGTGATCCTGGACTAGCGGGGGCACGGGATGAGCAGTTCTTC. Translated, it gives CATSDPGLAGARDEQFF.

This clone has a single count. The DNA of the CDR3 is TGCGCCAGCAGCTTGGAGGCAGGGTTAATGGGCTACACCTTC. Protein sequence: CASSLEAGLMGYTF. The chain carries TRBV5-1 and TRBJ1-2; a possible D gene is TRBD1 (5 bases). Germline CDR1 SGHRS, CDR2 YFSETQ. Trimming shortened V by 0 bases and J by 8 bases, and 14 bases separated the two germline ends. The CDR3 has 14 residues.

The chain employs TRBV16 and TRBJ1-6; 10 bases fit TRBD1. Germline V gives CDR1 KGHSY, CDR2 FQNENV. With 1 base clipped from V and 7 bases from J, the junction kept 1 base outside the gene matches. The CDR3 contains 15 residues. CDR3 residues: CASSQLGQGNSPLHF. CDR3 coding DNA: TGTGCCAGCAGCCAATTGGGACAGGGGAATTCACCCCTCCACTTT.